These T cell receptor beta chains were read from a single sample in a study of T cell responses to AZD1222 COVID-19 vaccine. TCRdb's copy holds only in-frame clones and misses some; the assay was immunoSEQ multiplex PCR. The sample contains some 50,000 clones, approximately 88% of which appear only once. Material: peripheral blood, obtained on day 0 of AZD1222 vaccination. The receptors stem from an adult in good health. The CDR3 runs from the conserved cysteine through the conserved F or W. The D gene is left open where the match is weak. The size field is filled for only some rows; it gives once, few, many or a size class.

V gene: TRBV9; clone size: NA; J gene: TRBJ1-6; D gene: NA; CDR3 DNA: TGTGCCAGCAGCTCGGGACGGGGTATAAGGGGGAATTCACCCCTCCACTTT; CDR3 protein: CASSSGRGIRGNSPLHF
V gene: TRBV30; clone size: NA; J gene: TRBJ2-5; D gene: NA; CDR3 DNA: TGTGCCTGGAGTGAGGTCCAAGAGACCCAGTACTTC; CDR3 protein: CAWSEVQETQYF
V gene: TRBV9; clone size: NA; J gene: TRBJ1-2; D gene: NA; CDR3 DNA: TGTGCCAGCAGCGTAGTGGGGTCAGCTAACTATGGCTACACCTTC; CDR3 protein: CASSVVGSANYGYTF
V gene: TRBV6-2/TRBV6-3; clone size: once; J gene: TRBJ2-3; D gene: TRBD2; CDR3 DNA: TGTGCCAGCAGTTTCGGACTAGCGGGAGCAGATACGCAGTATTTT; CDR3 protein: CASSFGLAGADTQYF
V gene: TRBV27; clone size: NA; J gene: TRBJ1-2; D gene: TRBD1; CDR3 DNA: TGTGCCAGCAGCTCTCCGGGACAGGGGCCGGGCTATGGCTACACCTTC; CDR3 protein: CASSSPGQGPGYGYTF
V gene: TRBV6-6; clone size: NA; J gene: TRBJ2-7; D gene: NA; CDR3 DNA: TGTGCCAGCAGTTACCCTCGAGCCAGGGATACCTACGAGCAGTACTTC; CDR3 protein: CASSYPRARDTYEQYF
V gene: TRBV15; clone size: NA; J gene: TRBJ2-3; D gene: NA; CDR3 DNA: TGTGCCACCAGCAGAGACCGAGGGCCAGATACGCAGTATTTT; CDR3 protein: CATSRDRGPDTQYF
V gene: TRBV3-1/TRBV3-2; clone size: NA; J gene: TRBJ2-1; D gene: NA; CDR3 DNA: TGTGCCAGCAGCCAAGGGGTGCCCGTCGATGAGCAGTTCTTC; CDR3 protein: CASSQGVPVDEQFF
V gene: TRBV18; clone size: NA; J gene: TRBJ1-2; D gene: NA; CDR3 DNA: TGTGCCAGCTCAGAGATGGCAAGTAACTATGGCTACACCTTC; CDR3 protein: CASSEMASNYGYTF
V gene: TRBV6-1; clone size: NA; J gene: TRBJ1-5; D gene: NA; CDR3 DNA: TGTGCCAGCAGTGAACTTTTAGGGAATCAGCCCCAGCATTTT; CDR3 protein: CASSELLGNQPQHF
V gene: TRBV10-2; clone size: NA; J gene: TRBJ1-1; D gene: NA; CDR3 DNA: TGCGCCAGCAGTACTCAAGGGTTGAACACTGAAGCTTTCTTT; CDR3 protein: CASSTQGLNTEAFF
V gene: TRBV11-2; clone size: NA; J gene: TRBJ1-1; D gene: NA; CDR3 DNA: TGTGCCAGCAGCTTTTCCAGGGGTGAAGCTTTCTTT; CDR3 protein: CASSFSRGEAFF
V gene: TRBV15; clone size: NA; J gene: TRBJ2-7; D gene: TRBD2; CDR3 DNA: TGTGCCACCAGCAGCGCAGCGGGAGTATCCTACGAGCAGTACTTC; CDR3 protein: CATSSAAGVSYEQYF
V gene: TRBV3-1/TRBV3-2; clone size: NA; J gene: TRBJ1-4; D gene: NA; CDR3 DNA: TGTGCCAGCAGACTTCTCGGGGGGGAACTGTTTTTT; CDR3 protein: CASRLLGGELFF
V gene: TRBV19; clone size: medium-sized; J gene: TRBJ2-1; D gene: NA; CDR3 DNA: TGTGCCAGTAGCGTGGTCAGGGACTCCTACAATGAGCAGTTCTTC; CDR3 protein: CASSVVRDSYNEQFF
V gene: TRBV28; clone size: NA; J gene: TRBJ2-2; D gene: NA; CDR3 DNA: TGTGCCAGCAGTGCCGGCCCGAACACCGGGGAGCTGTTTTTT; CDR3 protein: CASSAGPNTGELFF
V gene: TRBV19; clone size: once; J gene: TRBJ1-1; D gene: NA; CDR3 DNA: TGTGCCAGTAGTATTTCACAGACCACTGAAGCTTTCTTT; CDR3 protein: CASSISQTTEAFF
V gene: TRBV7-9; clone size: NA; J gene: TRBJ1-3; D gene: TRBD1; CDR3 DNA: TGTACCAGCAGCGTAGACAGGGCGCACACCATATATTTT; CDR3 protein: CTSSVDRAHTIYF
V gene: TRBV6-5; clone size: NA; J gene: TRBJ1-6; D gene: NA; CDR3 DNA: TGTGCCAGCACAGAAGAGCGCTCCTATAATTCACCCCTCCACTTT; CDR3 protein: CASTEERSYNSPLHF
V gene: TRBV11-1; clone size: NA; J gene: TRBJ1-1; D gene: NA; CDR3 DNA: TGTGCCAGCAGCTTGGAGGCTAACCTTGAAGCTTTCTTT; CDR3 protein: CASSLEANLEAFF
V gene: TRBV11-2; clone size: NA; J gene: TRBJ2-1; D gene: TRBD1; CDR3 DNA: TGTGCCAGCAGCCTAGCCGGGACAGGGGGATACAATGAGCAGTTCTTC; CDR3 protein: CASSLAGTGGYNEQFF
V gene: TRBV28; clone size: NA; J gene: TRBJ2-7; D gene: NA; CDR3 DNA: TGTGCCAGCGGGCTGCCTCCCCCTCTTTACGAGCAGTACTTC; CDR3 protein: CASGLPPPLYEQYF
V gene: TRBV7-2; clone size: NA; J gene: TRBJ1-5; D gene: NA; CDR3 DNA: TGTGCCAGCAGCTCGGGATGGGGGGCGGTGAACCAGCCCCAGCATTTT; CDR3 protein: CASSSGWGAVNQPQHF
V gene: TRBV18; clone size: NA; J gene: TRBJ2-7; D gene: TRBD1; CDR3 DNA: TGTGCCAGCTCACCACCGGGCAGGGGGAACTACGAGCAGTACTTC; CDR3 protein: CASSPPGRGNYEQYF
V gene: TRBV27; clone size: NA; J gene: TRBJ1-5; D gene: NA; CDR3 DNA: TGTGCCAGCAGTTTTGTGGGGACTCAGCCCCAGCATTTT; CDR3 protein: CASSFVGTQPQHF
V gene: TRBV5-1; clone size: NA; J gene: TRBJ2-1; D gene: TRBD2; CDR3 DNA: TGCGCCAGCAGCCCGACTACTAGCGGGGACCTAAATGAGCAGTTCTTC; CDR3 protein: CASSPTTSGDLNEQFF